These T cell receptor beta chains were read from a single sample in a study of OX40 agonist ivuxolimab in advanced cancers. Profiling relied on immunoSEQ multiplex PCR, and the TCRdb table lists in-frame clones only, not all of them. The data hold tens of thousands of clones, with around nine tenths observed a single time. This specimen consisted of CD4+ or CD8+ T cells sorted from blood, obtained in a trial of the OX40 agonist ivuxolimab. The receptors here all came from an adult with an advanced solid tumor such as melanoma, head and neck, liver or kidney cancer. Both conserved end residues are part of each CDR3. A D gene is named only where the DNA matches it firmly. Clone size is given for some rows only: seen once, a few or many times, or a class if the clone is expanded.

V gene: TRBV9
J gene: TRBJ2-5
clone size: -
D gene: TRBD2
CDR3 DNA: TGTGCCAGCAGCGTAGGGACTAGCGGGGGGGCGAAGGAGACCCAGTACTTC
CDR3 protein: CASSVGTSGGAKETQYF

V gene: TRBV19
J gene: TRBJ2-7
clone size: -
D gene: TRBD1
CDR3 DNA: TGTGCCAGTAGCACCGGGACAGCAAGCTCCTACGAGCAGTACTTC
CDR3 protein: CASSTGTASSYEQYF

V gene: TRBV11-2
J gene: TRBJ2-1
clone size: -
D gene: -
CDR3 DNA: TGTGCCAGCAGCTTAGACCGGGCAGGGGCCTACAATGAGCAGTTCTTC
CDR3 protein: CASSLDRAGAYNEQFF

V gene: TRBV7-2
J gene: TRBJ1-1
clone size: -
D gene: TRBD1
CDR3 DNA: TGTGCCAGCAGCTCGTACCGAAACACAGGGGACACTGAAGCTTTCTTT
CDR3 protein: CASSSYRNTGDTEAFF

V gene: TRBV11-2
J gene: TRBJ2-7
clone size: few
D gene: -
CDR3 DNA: TGTGCCAGCAGGCCGGACTACTACGAGCAGTACTTC
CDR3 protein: CASRPDYYEQYF

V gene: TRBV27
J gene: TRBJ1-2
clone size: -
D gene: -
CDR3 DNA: TGTGCCAGCAGTTGGCGGGGGCCCACCAACTATGGCTACACCTTC
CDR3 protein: CASSWRGPTNYGYTF

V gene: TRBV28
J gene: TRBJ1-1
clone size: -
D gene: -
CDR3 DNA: TGTGCCAGCAGCCGACAGCGTTTGAACACTGAAGCTTTCTTT
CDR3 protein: CASSRQRLNTEAFF

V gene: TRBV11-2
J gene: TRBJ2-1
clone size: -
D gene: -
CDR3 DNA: TGTGCCAGCAGCGCGAGGCCCCACAATGAGCAGTTCTTC
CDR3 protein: CASSARPHNEQFF

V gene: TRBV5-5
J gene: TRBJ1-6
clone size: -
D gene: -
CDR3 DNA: TGTGCCAGCAGCTTGTGGGGGCCGTTTAATTCACCCCTCCACTTT
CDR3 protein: CASSLWGPFNSPLHF

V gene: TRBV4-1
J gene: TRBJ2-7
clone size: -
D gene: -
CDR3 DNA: TGCGCCAGCAGCCAAGTGATTACAGGGAGGGCCTACGAGCAGTACTTC
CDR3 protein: CASSQVITGRAYEQYF

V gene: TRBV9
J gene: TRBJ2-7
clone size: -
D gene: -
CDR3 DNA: TGTGCCAGCAGCCCAATGCAGGGAGCAGTCTACGAGCAGTACTTC
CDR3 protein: CASSPMQGAVYEQYF

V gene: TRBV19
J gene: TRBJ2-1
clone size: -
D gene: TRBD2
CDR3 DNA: TGTGCCAGTAGGGACCTAGCGGGGGGCCATCGTGAGCAGTTCTTC
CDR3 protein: CASRDLAGGHREQFF

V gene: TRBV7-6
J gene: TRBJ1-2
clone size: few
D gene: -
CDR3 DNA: TGTGCCAGCAGCTTAGAGGGGGACTATGGCTACACCTTC
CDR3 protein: CASSLEGDYGYTF

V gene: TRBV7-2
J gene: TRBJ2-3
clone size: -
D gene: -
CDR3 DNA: TGTGCCAGCAGCCGAGGGGGATATTGGGTAGATACGCAGTATTTT
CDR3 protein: CASSRGGYWVDTQYF

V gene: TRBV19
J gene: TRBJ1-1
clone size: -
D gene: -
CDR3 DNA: TGTGCCAGTAGTACACTTCTGACAGCCCCCCTGGAAGCTTTCTTT
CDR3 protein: CASSTLLTAPLEAFF

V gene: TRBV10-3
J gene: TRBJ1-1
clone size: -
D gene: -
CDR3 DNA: TGTGCCATCAGTGACCCTGGGGGGGTATCTGAAGCTTTCTTT
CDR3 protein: CAISDPGGVSEAFF

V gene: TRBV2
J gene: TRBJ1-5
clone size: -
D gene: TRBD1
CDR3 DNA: TGTGCCAGCAGTGAATTGGGGACAGGGGAAGTTCAGCCCCAGCATTTT
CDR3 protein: CASSELGTGEVQPQHF

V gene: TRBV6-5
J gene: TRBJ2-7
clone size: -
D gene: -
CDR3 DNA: TGTGCCAGCAGTTACTCGATCGGGGAGACCTCCTACGAGCAGTACTTC
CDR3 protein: CASSYSIGETSYEQYF

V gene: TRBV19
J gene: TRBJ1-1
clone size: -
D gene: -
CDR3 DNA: TGTGCCAGTAGTATAGATTGGGGCGGGTCGGTGAACACTGAAGCTTTCTTT
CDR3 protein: CASSIDWGGSVNTEAFF

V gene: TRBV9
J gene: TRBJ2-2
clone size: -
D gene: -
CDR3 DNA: TGTGCCAGCAGCGTCCAGGCCGGGGAGCTGTTTTTT
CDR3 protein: CASSVQAGELFF

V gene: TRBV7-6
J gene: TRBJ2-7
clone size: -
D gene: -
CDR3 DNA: TGTGCCAGCAGCCCCTCCGAGGTCCACGAGCAGTACTTC
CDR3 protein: CASSPSEVHEQYF

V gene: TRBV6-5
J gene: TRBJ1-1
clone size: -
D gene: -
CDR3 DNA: TGTGCCAGCACCTGGACCCCAGGGTCTAACACTGAAGCTTTCTTT
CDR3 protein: CASTWTPGSNTEAFF

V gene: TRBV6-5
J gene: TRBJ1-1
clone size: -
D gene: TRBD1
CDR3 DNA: TGTGCCAGCAGTTACTCAGCAGGGGGTGATACTGAAGCTTTCTTT
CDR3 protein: CASSYSAGGDTEAFF

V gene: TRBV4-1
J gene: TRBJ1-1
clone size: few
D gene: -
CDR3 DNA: TGCGCCAGCAGCCAATATTGGCAGGAGGACACTGAAGCTTTCTTT
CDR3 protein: CASSQYWQEDTEAFF

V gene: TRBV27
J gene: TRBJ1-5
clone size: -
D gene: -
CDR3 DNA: TGTGCCAGCAGTTTATTAGGGGGTATCAGCAATCAGCCCCAGCATTTT
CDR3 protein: CASSLLGGISNQPQHF

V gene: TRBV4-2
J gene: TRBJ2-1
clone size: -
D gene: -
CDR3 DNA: TGTGCCAGCAGGGAGGGTACGGGGCTGATAAATGAGCAGTTCTTC
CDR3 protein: CASREGTGLINEQFF

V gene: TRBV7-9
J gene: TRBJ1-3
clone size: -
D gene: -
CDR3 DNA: TGTGCCAGCAGCTCGACCTCTGGAAACACCATATATTTT
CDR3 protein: CASSSTSGNTIYF

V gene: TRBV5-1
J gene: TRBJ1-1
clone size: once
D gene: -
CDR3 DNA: TGCGCCAGCAGCTTTGGGGGGCTCACTGAAGCTTTCTTT
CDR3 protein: CASSFGGLTEAFF

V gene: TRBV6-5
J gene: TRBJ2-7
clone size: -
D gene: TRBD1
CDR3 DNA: TGTGCCAGCAGTCACGACAGGGTCTCCTACGAGCAGTACTTC
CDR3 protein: CASSHDRVSYEQYF

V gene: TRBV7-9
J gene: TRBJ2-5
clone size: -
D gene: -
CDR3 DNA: TGTGCCAGCAGCTGGGTTGGAGAGACCCAGTACTTC
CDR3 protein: CASSWVGETQYF

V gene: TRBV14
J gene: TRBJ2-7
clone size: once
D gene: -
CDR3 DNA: TGTGCCAGCAGCCAAGGGGGGTCCCCCTACGAGCAGTACTTC
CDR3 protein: CASSQGGSPYEQYF

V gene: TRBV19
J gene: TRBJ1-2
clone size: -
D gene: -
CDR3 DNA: TGTGCCAGTACCCCGGGTCCGGGACCGCATGGCTACACCTTC
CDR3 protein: CASTPGPGPHGYTF

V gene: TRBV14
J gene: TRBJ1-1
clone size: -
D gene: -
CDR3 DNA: TGTGCCAGCAGCCAACTAAAGGGGGGGGACACTGAAGCTTTCTTT
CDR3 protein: CASSQLKGGDTEAFF

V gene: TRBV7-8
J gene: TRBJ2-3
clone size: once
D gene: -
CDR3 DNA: TGTGCCAGCAGCCCAGGGTCGCGCACAGATACGCAGTATTTT
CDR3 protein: CASSPGSRTDTQYF

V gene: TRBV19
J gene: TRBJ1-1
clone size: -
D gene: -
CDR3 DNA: TGTGCCAGTACTCCCCAGGGGCCGGACACTGAAGCTTTCTTT
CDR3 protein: CASTPQGPDTEAFF

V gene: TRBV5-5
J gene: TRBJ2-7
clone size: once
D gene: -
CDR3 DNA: TGTGCCAGCAGCTCGTCGGACCGACCCGAGCAGTACTTC
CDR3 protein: CASSSSDRPEQYF

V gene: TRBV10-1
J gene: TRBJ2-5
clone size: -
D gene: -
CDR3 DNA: TGCGCCAGCGGGGGTTTGGGACAAAATCAAGAGACCCAGTACTTC
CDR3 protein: CASGGLGQNQETQYF

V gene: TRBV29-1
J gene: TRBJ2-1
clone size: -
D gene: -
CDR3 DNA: TGCAGCGTTGAAGGGGGGGCTTTCTACAATGAGCAGTTCTTC
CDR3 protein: CSVEGGAFYNEQFF

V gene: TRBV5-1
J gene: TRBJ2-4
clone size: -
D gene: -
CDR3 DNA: TGCGCCAGCAGGGGAGATAAAAACATTCAGTACTTC
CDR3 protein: CASRGDKNIQYF

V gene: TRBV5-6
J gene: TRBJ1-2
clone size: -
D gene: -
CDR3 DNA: TGTGCCAGCAGCTTAGGGGCGACTAACTATGGCTACACCTTC
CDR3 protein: CASSLGATNYGYTF